These T cell receptor beta chains were read from a single sample in a study of response to subunit inactivated influenza vaccine. A single record per CDR3 protein comes from TCRdb applying MiXCR to the RT-PCR reads. There are 860,000 or so distinct CDR3 sequences in the sample; 21% occur only once, and 10% to 13% lies in the top ten. The sample consisted of PBMCs from blood, taken roughly 5 days after vaccination. The receptors come from a man in his forties or fifties who received an inactivated influenza vaccine. Each CDR3 is given with its conserved first and last residue. The D gene is left open where the match is weak. Only part of the rows carry a size: once, few, many, or a class if the clone is expanded.

J,D,size,V,CDR3,DNA
TRBJ2-2,-,few,TRBV12-3/TRBV12-4,CASSLQGRGSGELFF,TGTGCCAGCAGTTTACAGGGGCGCGGGTCCGGGGAGCTGTTTTTT
TRBJ2-5,TRBD1,few,TRBV6-2/TRBV6-3,CASSYPGQGRETQYF,TGTGCCAGCAGTTACCCCGGACAGGGCCGGGAGACCCAGTACTTC
TRBJ2-7,-,-,TRBV10-1,CASSAGTIPYEQYF,TGCGCCAGCAGTGCAGGCACCATCCCCTACGAGCAGTACTTC
TRBJ2-7,-,few,TRBV5-1,CASSLALDSYEQYF,TGCGCCAGCAGCTTGGCCTTGGACAGCTACGAGCAGTACTTC
TRBJ2-5,TRBD2,few,TRBV24-1,CATSAGRRETQYF,TGTGCCACCAGTGCCGGGAGGAGAGAGACCCAGTACTTC
TRBJ2-5,-,few,TRBV30,CAWRSPETQYF,TGTGCCTGGAGGTCCCCTGAGACCCAGTACTTC
TRBJ1-1,-,-,TRBV12-3/TRBV12-4,CASSTGRETSEAFF,TGTGCCAGCAGTACCGGACGGGAAACCTCTGAAGCTTTCTTT
TRBJ2-2,-,-,TRBV19,CASTRATNTGELFF,TGTGCCAGTACAAGGGCGACGAACACCGGGGAGCTGTTTTTT
TRBJ1-5,TRBD1,-,TRBV27,CASKGGGPNQPQHF,TGTGCCAGCAAGGGAGGGGGCCCAAATCAGCCCCAGCATTTT
TRBJ2-2,TRBD1,once,TRBV7-9,CASSLTTGMGTGELFF,TGTGCCAGCAGCTTGACGACAGGGATGGGCACCGGGGAGCTGTTTTTT
TRBJ2-1,TRBD2,-,TRBV9,CASSAGLTSGKGNEQFF,TGTGCCAGCAGCGCCGGCCTAACTAGCGGGAAGGGCAATGAGCAGTTCTTC
TRBJ1-5,-,-,TRBV9,CASSLTGFETQPQHF,TGTGCCAGCAGCTTGACAGGTTTTGAAACTCAGCCCCAGCATTTT
TRBJ2-3,TRBD1,few,TRBV27,CASSFRKTGGFSTDTQYF,TGTGCCAGCAGTTTCCGGAAAACAGGGGGCTTTTCCACAGATACGCAGTATTTT
TRBJ2-7,-,many,TRBV4-2,CARPGGRVNEQYF,TGTGCCAGACCCGGGGGCAGGGTGAACGAGCAGTACTTC
TRBJ2-2,-,many,TRBV5-1,CASSLDRPDTGELFF,TGCGCCAGCAGCTTGGACAGGCCGGACACCGGGGAGCTGTTTTTT
TRBJ2-7,-,few,TRBV4-3,CASSQDFPESYEQYF,TGCGCCAGCAGCCAAGATTTTCCGGAATCCTACGAGCAGTACTTC
TRBJ2-1,TRBD2,-,TRBV7-7,CASSRGLAGGLEQFF,TGTGCCAGCAGCCGAGGACTAGCGGGAGGGCTGGAGCAGTTCTTC
TRBJ1-5,-,many,TRBV5-1,CASSVDSNQPQHF,TGCGCCAGCAGCGTGGACAGCAATCAGCCCCAGCATTTT
TRBJ2-7,-,few,TRBV5-1,CASSDGLTYEQYF,TGCGCCAGCAGCGACGGACTAACCTACGAGCAGTACTTC
TRBJ2-7,-,-,TRBV7-2,CASSLWTNSYEQYF,TGTGCCAGCAGCTTATGGACTAACTCCTACGAGCAGTACTTC
TRBJ1-2,-,-,TRBV10-3,CAIRGQDYGYTF,TGTGCCATCAGGGGGCAAGACTATGGCTACACCTTC
TRBJ1-2,TRBD1,few,TRBV5-1,CASSADRGQANYGYTF,TGCGCCAGCAGCGCCGACAGGGGACAAGCTAACTATGGCTACACCTTC
TRBJ2-1,TRBD1,-,TRBV5-1,CASSLVDRANEQFF,TGCGCCAGCAGCTTGGTGGACAGGGCCAATGAGCAGTTCTTC
TRBJ2-7,TRBD1,-,TRBV7-9,CASSYRDRPYEQYF,TGTGCCAGCAGCTACCGGGACAGACCCTACGAGCAGTACTTC
TRBJ2-1,TRBD2,few,TRBV12-3/TRBV12-4,CASSGTTPGSSYNEQFF,TGTGCCAGCAGCGGGACTACTCCCGGAAGCTCCTACAATGAGCAGTTCTTC
TRBJ1-6,-,few,TRBV7-2,CASSLVPSYNSPLHF,TGTGCCAGCAGCTTAGTTCCGAGTTATAATTCACCCCTCCACTTT
TRBJ2-5,-,few,TRBV29-1,CSVASGETQYF,TGCAGCGTTGCGAGCGGGGAGACCCAGTACTTC
TRBJ1-1,-,-,TRBV4-2,CASSQEPWSQGGTEAFF,TGTGCCAGCAGCCAAGAGCCATGGTCGCAGGGCGGCACTGAAGCTTTCTTT
TRBJ1-1,-,once,TRBV4-1,CASSRSGDPEAFF,TGCGCCAGCAGTCGCTCTGGGGATCCTGAAGCTTTCTTT
TRBJ2-6,-,-,TRBV10-3,CATVDGTSETGANVLTF,TGTGCCACCGTTGATGGGACATCTGAAACTGGGGCCAACGTCCTGACTTTC
TRBJ2-3,-,-,TRBV29-1,CSVGQTYTDTQYF,TGCAGCGTCGGACAGACCTACACAGATACGCAGTATTTT
TRBJ2-2,-,-,TRBV4-3,CASSQDIFPGELFF,TGCGCCAGCAGCCAAGATATTTTTCCCGGGGAGCTGTTTTTT
TRBJ2-1,TRBD2,-,TRBV14,CASSQALANEQFF,TGTGCCAGCAGCCAGGCACTAGCGAATGAGCAGTTCTTC
TRBJ1-1,-,-,TRBV12-3/TRBV12-4,CASTRTGAHTEAFF,TGTGCCAGCACCCGAACGGGAGCACACACTGAAGCTTTCTTT
TRBJ1-1,TRBD1,once,TRBV7-9,CASSPWTGEGTEAFF,TGTGCCAGCAGCCCGTGGACAGGGGAGGGGACTGAAGCTTTCTTT
TRBJ1-4,TRBD1,many,TRBV5-1,CASSLVPSGTGGTNEKLFF,TGCGCCAGCAGCTTGGTCCCTTCCGGGACAGGGGGAACTAATGAAAAACTGTTTTTT
TRBJ2-7,-,-,TRBV20-1,CSASRQDPSYEQYF,TGCAGTGCTTCAAGACAGGACCCTTCCTACGAGCAGTACTTC
TRBJ1-2,-,many,TRBV5-6,CASSLGGRNYGYTF,TGTGCCAGCAGCTTGGGGGGGCGAAACTATGGCTACACCTTC
TRBJ2-1,TRBD1,-,TRBV12-3/TRBV12-4,CASRTKPGTGDYNEQFF,TGTGCCAGCAGAACCAAACCCGGGACAGGAGACTACAATGAGCAGTTCTTC
TRBJ1-4,-,-,TRBV7-8,CASSLAGRAEKLFF,TGTGCCAGCAGCTTAGCGGGCAGGGCTGAAAAACTGTTTTTT
TRBJ2-5,TRBD2,-,TRBV29-1,CSSIRTSGRATETQYF,TGCAGCTCAATCAGAACTAGCGGGAGGGCCACGGAGACCCAGTACTTC
TRBJ2-3,-,few,TRBV5-1,CASSYQGPDTDTQYF,TGCGCCAGCAGCTATCAGGGGCCTGACACAGATACGCAGTATTTT
TRBJ1-5,TRBD1,-,TRBV20-1,CSATPVTGDQPQHF,TGCAGTGCTACTCCCGTGACAGGGGATCAGCCCCAGCATTTT
TRBJ2-7,-,few,TRBV9,CASSARMTGLFYEQYF,TGTGCCAGCAGCGCCCGTATGACAGGCTTGTTCTACGAGCAGTACTTC
TRBJ2-1,-,-,TRBV7-3,CASSPSTGNYNEQFF,TGTGCCAGCAGCCCCTCTACCGGGAACTACAATGAGCAGTTCTTC
TRBJ2-7,-,many,TRBV12-3/TRBV12-4,CASSLRQRGEQYF,TGTGCCAGCAGTCTTAGACAGAGGGGTGAGCAGTACTTC
TRBJ2-2,-,-,TRBV6-1,CASTGHSTGELFF,TGTGCCAGCACGGGCCATTCCACCGGGGAGCTGTTTTTT